One sample yielded the 10 T cell receptor beta chains listed below, sequenced in a study of neurological immune-mediated disorders. One entry per CDR3 protein, called by TCRdb with MiXCR from the 5' RACE reads. The sample gives 50,000 to 70,000 distinct CDR3 sequences, less than 5.5% of which show up once; 6.5% to 7.5% is in the top ten. Sequencing was done on a sample of PBMCs. These TCRs come from a man aged 25 to 40 with multiple sclerosis.

This clonotype was detected ten times or more. The V gene is TRBV7-3, the J gene TRBJ1-2; D remains unclear. V gave up 5 bases and J gave up 6 bases, with 22 bases separating them. CDR3 length equals 16 residues. Germline assignment: CDR1 SGHTA and CDR2 FQGTGA. This chain's CDR3 is CASSPAEGPAQDGYTF. The CDR3 DNA reads TGTGCCAGCAGCCCGGCCGAGGGCCCCGCGCAGGATGGCTACACCTTC.

This clonotype was seen many times. The chain uses TRBV27 and TRBJ1-5, with 11 positions matching TRBD1. The trim removed 5 bases at V and 4 bases at J, leaving 4 bases unmatched. Germline CDR1 and CDR2: MNHEY and SMNVEV (reference sequence). The CDR3 has 15 residues. The CDR3 protein is CASSLGTGGNQPQHF. DNA for the CDR3: TGTGCCAGCAGTCTCGGGACAGGGGGTAATCAGCCCCAGCATTTT.

This clonotype was seen repeatedly, ten times or more. The J gene is TRBJ2-4, the V gene TRBV5-1; tentative D call: TRBD1 (5 bases). V lost 0 bases and J 5 bases, leaving 6 bases between the germline ends. The CDR3 sequence is 13 residues long. Germline loops: CDR1 SGHRS, CDR2 YFSETQ. The CDR3 region is CASSLEGENIQYF. The DNA of the CDR3 is TGCGCCAGCAGCTTGGAAGGGGAAAACATTCAGTACTTC.

This clonotype was recorded at least ten times. The chain couples TRBV29-1 to TRBJ2-1; 12 bases agree with TRBD2. With V trimmed by 2 bases and J by 12 bases, 8 bases remained unmatched. The germline V gene has CDR1 SQVTM and CDR2 ANQGSEA. CDR3 length: 14 residues. CDR3 nucleotide sequence: TGCAGCGTTGAAAGGTTACTAGCGGGGGGTGGGCAGTTCTTC. Amino acid sequence: CSVERLLAGGGQFF.

In the case of this clonotype: A read error is possible here, since a much larger clone lies one base away. The rearrangement joins TRBV5-5 to TRBJ1-1; weak D call: TRBD1 (5 bases). CDR1 SGHKS and CDR2 YYEKEE come from the germline V gene (reference sequence). The CDR3 extends over 15 amino acids. The CDR3 DNA reads as TGTGCCAGCAGCCCCCTAGGAGGGGCGAACACTGCAGCTTTCTTT. It encodes CASSPLGGANTAAFF.

The chain has TRBV5-1 and TRBJ2-2, with D possibly being TRBD1 (6 bases). Germline V gene sequence: CDR1 SGHRS, CDR2 YFSETQ. CDR3 size: 15 residues. V shed 4 bases and J shed 1 base, with 11 bases lying between them. The CDR3 coding sequence is TGCGCCAGCAGCGTGGGACATAGGAACACCGGGGAGCTGTTTTTT. Amino acid sequence: CASSVGHRNTGELFF. The full variable domain, rest sourced from reference TRBV5-1 and TRBJ2-2, is KAGVTQTPRYLIKTRGQQVTLSCSPISGHRSVSWYQQTPGQGLQFLFEYFSETQRNKGNFPGRFSGRQFSNSRSEMNVSTLELGDSALYLCASSVGHRNTGELFFGEGSRLTVL.

This clonotype came up many times. The V and J genes are TRBV4-1 and TRBJ2-4; either TRBD1 or TRBD2 may supply D (5 bases each). The V gene lost 4 bases and the J gene lost 9 bases, with 19 bases spanning the gap. The CDR3 spans 15 residues. Germline loops: CDR1 MGHRA, CDR2 YSYEKL. The CDR3 region has the DNA TGCGCCAGCAGCCGCCCGACTGGCCCTGGGGGCATTCAGTACTTC. Residues: CASSRPTGPGGIQYF.

This clonotype was recorded many times. This chain links TRBV5-1 with TRBJ2-3; TRBD1 agrees at 8 bases. The germline gives CDR1 SGHRS, CDR2 YFSETQ. CDR3 length equals 14 residues. Trimming took 7 bases from V and 2 from J; bases not matched to a gene: 6. The CDR3 protein is CASSTGATTDTQYF. The DNA for the CDR3 is TGCGCCAGCTCGACAGGGGCAACCACAGATACGCAGTATTTT.

In this sample, this clonotype is medium-sized. The chain carries TRBV9 and TRBJ2-3, with no clear D. This CDR3 is built from 13 residues. V was cut by 0 bases and J by 6 bases, with 8 bases left in between. The germline V gene has CDR1 SGDLS and CDR2 YYNGEE. CDR3 in amino acids: CASSVASGDTQYF. DNA of the CDR3: TGTGCCAGCAGCGTAGCTAGTGGTGATACGCAGTATTTT. Full variable domain (remainder filled in from reference TRBV9 and TRBJ2-3): DSGVTQTPKHLITATGQRVTLRCSPRSGDLSVYWYQQSLDQGLQFLIQYYNGEERAKGNILERFSAQQFPDLHSELNLSSLELGDSALYFCASSVASGDTQYFGPGTRLTVL.

This clonotype was observed many times. This chain connects TRBV12-3 or TRBV12-4 to TRBJ1-5; D remains ambiguous. This CDR3 spans 13 amino acids. V lost 4 bases and J lost 0, with 4 bases in between. For the CDR3, the DNA is TGTGCCAGCAGTTATAATAGCAATCAGCCCCAGCATTTT. It codes for CASSYNSNQPQHF.